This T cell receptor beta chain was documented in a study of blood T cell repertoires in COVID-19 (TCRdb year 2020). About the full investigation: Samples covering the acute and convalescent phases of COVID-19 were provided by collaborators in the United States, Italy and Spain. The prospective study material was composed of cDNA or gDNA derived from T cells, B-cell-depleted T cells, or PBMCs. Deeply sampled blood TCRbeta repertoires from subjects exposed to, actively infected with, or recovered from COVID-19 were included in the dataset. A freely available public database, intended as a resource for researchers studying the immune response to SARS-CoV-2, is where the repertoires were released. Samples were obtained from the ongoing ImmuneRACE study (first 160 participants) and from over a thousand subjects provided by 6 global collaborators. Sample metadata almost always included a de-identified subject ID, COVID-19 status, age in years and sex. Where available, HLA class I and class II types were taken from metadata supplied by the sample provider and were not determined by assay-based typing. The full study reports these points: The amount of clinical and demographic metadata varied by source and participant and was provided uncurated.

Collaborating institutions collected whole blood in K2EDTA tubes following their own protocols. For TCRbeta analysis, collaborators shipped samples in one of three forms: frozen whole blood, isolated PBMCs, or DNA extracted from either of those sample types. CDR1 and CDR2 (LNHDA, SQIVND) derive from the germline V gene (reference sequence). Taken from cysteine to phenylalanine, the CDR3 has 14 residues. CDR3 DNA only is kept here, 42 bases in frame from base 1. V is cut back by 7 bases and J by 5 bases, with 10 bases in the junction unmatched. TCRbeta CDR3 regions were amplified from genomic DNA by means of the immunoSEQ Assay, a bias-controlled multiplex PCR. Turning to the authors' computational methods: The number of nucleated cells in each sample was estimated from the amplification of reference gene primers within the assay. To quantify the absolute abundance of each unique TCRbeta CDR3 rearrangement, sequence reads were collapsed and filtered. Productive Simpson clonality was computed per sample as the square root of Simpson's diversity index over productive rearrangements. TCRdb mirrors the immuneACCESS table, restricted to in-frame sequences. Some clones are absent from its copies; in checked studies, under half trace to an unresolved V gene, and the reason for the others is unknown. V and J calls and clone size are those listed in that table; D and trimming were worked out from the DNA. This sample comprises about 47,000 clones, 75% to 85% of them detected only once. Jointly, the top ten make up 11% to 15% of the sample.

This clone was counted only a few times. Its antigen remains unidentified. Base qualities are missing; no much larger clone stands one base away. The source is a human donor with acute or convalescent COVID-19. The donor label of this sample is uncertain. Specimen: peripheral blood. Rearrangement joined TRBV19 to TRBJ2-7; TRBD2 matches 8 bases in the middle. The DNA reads TGTGCCAGTAACCCACGTCGGACTAGCCACGAGCAGTACTTC. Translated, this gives CASNPRRTSHEQYF. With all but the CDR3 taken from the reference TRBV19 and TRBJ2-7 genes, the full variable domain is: DGGITQSPKYLFRKEGQNVTLSCEQNLNHDAMYWYRQDPGQGLRLIYYSQIVNDFQKGDIAEGYSVSREKKESFPLTVTSAQKNPTAFYLCASNPRRTSHEQYFGPGTRLTVT.